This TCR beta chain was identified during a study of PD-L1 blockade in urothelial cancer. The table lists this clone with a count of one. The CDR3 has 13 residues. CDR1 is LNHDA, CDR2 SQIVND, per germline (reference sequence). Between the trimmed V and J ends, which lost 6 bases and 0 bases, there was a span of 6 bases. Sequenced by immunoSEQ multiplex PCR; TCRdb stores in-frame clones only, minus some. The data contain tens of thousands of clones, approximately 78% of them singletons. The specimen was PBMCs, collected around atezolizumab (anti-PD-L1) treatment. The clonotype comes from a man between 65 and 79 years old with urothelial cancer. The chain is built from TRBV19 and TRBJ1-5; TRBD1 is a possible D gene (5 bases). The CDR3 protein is CASRQDSNQPQHF. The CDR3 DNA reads TGTGCCAGTAGACAGGATAGCAATCAGCCCCAGCATTTT.